The 27 T cell receptor beta chains presented below share a single source sample, sequenced in a study of blood T cell repertoires in COVID-19. Method: immunoSEQ multiplex PCR; TCRdb's copy keeps in-frame clones and lacks some. The data show hundreds of thousands of clones, roughly 86% seen once. Sequenced sample: PBMCs or T cells enriched from blood (not recorded which). Source of these receptors: a woman between 25 and 40 years old who had recovered from COVID-19.

V is TRBV6-4 and J is TRBJ1-2, with D perhaps matching TRBD1 (5 bases). CDR1 and CDR2 (germline): MRHNA, SNTAGT. The CDR3 has 15 amino acids. Trimming cost V 6 bases and J 5 bases, with 19 bases left between them. The CDR3 sequence is CASRPIAGHSYGYTF. CDR3 bases: TGTGCCAGCAGGCCGATTGCAGGGCATAGTTATGGCTACACCTTC.

The chain links TRBV5-6 to TRBJ1-6, with 8 positions matching TRBD1. Germline V gene lookup returns CDR1 SGHDT and CDR2 YYEEEE. The CDR3 totals 16 residues. V was pared by 6 bases and J by 7 bases, with 12 bases of the junction left unmatched. DNA of the CDR3: TGTGCCAGCACCCTACTTAGACAGGGGAGGAATTCACCCCTCCACTTT. It is translated as CASTLLRQGRNSPLHF.

The V gene is TRBV5-1, the J gene TRBJ1-2; unclear D gene. V was shortened by 1 base and J by 8 bases, with 9 bases between the two germline ends. Germline-derived CDR1 and CDR2 are SGHRS and YFSETQ. The CDR3 length is 12 residues. The CDR3 DNA sequence: TGCGCCAGCAGCTTGAATCCTCTGGGCTACACCTTC. Translating it yields CASSLNPLGYTF.

The chain joins TRBV6-5 to TRBJ1-2, with D perhaps TRBD1 (5 bases). There are 15 residues in the CDR3. Trimming cost V 1 base and J 4 bases, with 13 bases left between them. Germline V gene lookup returns CDR1 MNHEY and CDR2 SVGAGI. The DNA for the CDR3 is TGTGCCAGCAGTTACTTCCGACAGCCTTTCTATGGCTACACCTTC. Translated, it gives CASSYFRQPFYGYTF.

The V gene is TRBV7-9, the J gene TRBJ1-6; 7 bases agree with TRBD1. V shed 5 bases, J shed 2 bases, and the junction held 9 bases outside the gene matches. This CDR3 has 17 residues. The germline gives CDR1 SEHNR, CDR2 FQNEAQ (reference sequence). CDR3 nucleotides: TGTGCCAGCAGCGCTCCAGAGAGGGGGCCCTATAATTCACCCCTCCACTTT. Its protein product is CASSAPERGPYNSPLHF.

The V call is TRBV19, the J call TRBJ2-3; no clear D gene. This CDR3 comprises 15 residues. The V gene lost 4 bases and the J gene lost 3 bases, with 14 bases spanning the gap. Per the germline V gene, CDR1 is LNHDA and CDR2 is SQIVND (reference sequence). CDR3 nucleotides: TGTGCCAGTAGTAACAAGGTTGGAGTTACAGATACGCAGTATTTT. Translating it yields CASSNKVGVTDTQYF.

J is TRBJ2-7 and V is TRBV28; 10 nucleotides line up with TRBD1. In germline, CDR1 is MDHEN, CDR2 SYDVKM. CDR3 length: 16 amino acids. The V gene end was trimmed by 6 bases and the J gene end by 3 bases; junction bases not matched to a gene: 11. CDR3 DNA: TGTGCCAGCAGCATAGATCCGGACAGGGGGTTCTACGAGCAGTACTTC. Amino acids: CASSIDPDRGFYEQYF.

The V call is TRBV7-2, the J call TRBJ2-3, with 8 bases matching TRBD2. V trimming: 2 bases; J trimming: 0 bases; junction bases outside the gene matches: 7. This CDR3 contains 17 residues. Germline assignment: CDR1 SGHTA and CDR2 FQGNSA. Here the CDR3 reads CASSLNGGARSTDTQYF. For the CDR3, the DNA is TGTGCCAGCAGCTTAAACGGGGGGGCACGAAGCACAGATACGCAGTATTTT.

V is TRBV4-1 and J is TRBJ1-1; TRBD1 aligns across 7 bases. CDR3 length equals 16 residues. The germline V gene encodes CDR1 MGHRA and CDR2 YSYEKL. The junction had 6 bases not matched to a gene; V was cut back by 0 bases and J by 2 bases. The CDR3 loop reads CASSQDWGQLNTEAFF. DNA of the CDR3: TGCGCCAGCAGCCAAGATTGGGGACAGTTAAACACTGAAGCTTTCTTT.

This chain uses TRBV9 with TRBJ2-1; 13 bases are a match to TRBD2. The J segment lost 0 bases and the V segment lost 0 bases, leaving 3 bases of the junction unmatched. Germline CDR1 and CDR2: SGDLS and YYNGEE. The CDR3 has 18 amino acids. CDR3 sequence: CASSVALAGGPSYNEQFF. CDR3 sequence (DNA): TGTGCCAGCAGCGTAGCACTAGCGGGGGGGCCCTCCTACAATGAGCAGTTCTTC.

V usage is TRBV4-3 and J usage is TRBJ1-1; D is unresolved. Germline V lookup: CDR1 LGHNA, CDR2 YSLEER. V was cut by 1 base and J by 2 bases, with 11 bases left in between. This CDR3 comprises 15 residues. The CDR3 spells CASSQGMERNTEAFF. Here the CDR3 DNA reads TGCGCCAGCAGCCAAGGGATGGAGAGAAACACTGAAGCTTTCTTT.

The chain links TRBV15 to TRBJ1-1, with a weak D call TRBD1 (6 bases). The CDR3 is 13 residues long. CDR1 and CDR2 from the germline V gene are LNHNV and YYDKDF (reference sequence). Trimming cost V 3 bases and J 11 bases, with 16 bases left between them. The DNA of the CDR3 is TGTGCCACCAGCAGGATTAACAGGGATTGGGCTTTCTTT. As protein: CATSRINRDWAFF. Based on the CDR3 plus reference TRBV15 and TRBJ1-1, the full variable domain is DAMVIQNPRYQVTQFGKPVTLSCSQTLNHNVMYWYQQKSSQAPKLLFHYYDKDFNNEADTPDNFQSRRPNTSFCFLDIRSPGLGDTAMYLCATSRINRDWAFFGQGTRLTVV.

The chain carries TRBV4-1 and TRBJ2-1; D perhaps matches TRBD2 (5 bases). The CDR3 consists of 16 residues. Trimming cost V 4 bases and J 3 bases, with 16 bases left between them. Germline V lookup: CDR1 MGHRA, CDR2 YSYEKL. In DNA form, the CDR3 reads TGCGCCAGCAGCCTTACCGACTACGAATTCTACAATGAGCAGTTCTTC. It is translated as CASSLTDYEFYNEQFF.

This clone appeared once. The J gene is TRBJ2-3, the V gene TRBV9; TRBD2 might be the D (7 bases). V lost 5 bases and J 7 bases, leaving 20 bases between the germline ends. Germline values: CDR1 SGDLS, CDR2 YYNGEE. CDR3 size: 15 residues. DNA for the CDR3: TGTGCCAGCAGTGGCGGGGGCTCTGCCACTAATACGCAGTATTTT. Its protein product is CASSGGGSATNTQYF.

This sequence joins TRBV19 and TRBJ1-1; the D gene is possibly TRBD1 (5 bases). Trimming took off 10 bases at V and 0 bases at J, with 15 bases between the two ends. Per germline, CDR1 LNHDA and CDR2 SQIVND (reference sequence). There are 14 residues in the CDR3. The DNA of the CDR3 is TGTGCCACCAGCCAGGGTTTCTTGAACACTGAAGCTTTCTTT. Protein: CATSQGFLNTEAFF.

This clone turned up a few times. This sequence joins TRBV6-2 or TRBV6-3 and TRBJ2-1; 8 bases are a match to TRBD2. Germline assignment: CDR1 MNHEY and CDR2 SVGEGT. V was clipped by 6 bases and J by 2 bases; unmatched bases: 3. The CDR3 spans 14 residues. CDR3 sequence reads: CASSGLAPYNEQFF. DNA of the CDR3: TGTGCCAGCAGCGGACTAGCCCCCTACAATGAGCAGTTCTTC.

J is TRBJ2-2 and V is TRBV6-5; 7 positions match TRBD2. The J segment lost 8 bases and the V segment lost 7 bases, leaving 10 bases of the junction unmatched. Germline lookup yields CDR1 MNHEY and CDR2 SVGAGI. The CDR3 has 14 residues. The CDR3, as DNA: TGTGCCAGCACCTGGGGACTACCTGGAGGGGAGCTGTTTTTT. This codes for CASTWGLPGGELFF.

V usage is TRBV3-1 (or the pseudogene TRBV3-2) and J usage is TRBJ2-6, with no clear D. Germline values: CDR1 LGHDT, CDR2 YNNKEL (reference sequence). This CDR3 has 15 residues. V was shortened by 0 bases and J by 0 bases, with 3 bases between the two germline ends. DNA for the CDR3: TGTGCCAGCAGCCAAGACAGCTCTGGGGCCAACGTCCTGACTTTC. Translated: CASSQDSSGANVLTF.

The V gene is TRBV3-1 (or the pseudogene TRBV3-2), the J gene TRBJ1-4; TRBD1 is a possible D gene (5 bases). The CDR3 has 17 amino acids. Germline-derived CDR1 and CDR2 are LGHDT and YNNKEL (reference sequence). Trimming cost V 4 bases and J 4 bases, with 19 bases left between them. The DNA of the CDR3 is TGTGCCAGCAGCCCCGCCCACACCCGGGGGTTTAATGAAAAACTGTTTTTT. Its protein is CASSPAHTRGFNEKLFF.

The chain has TRBV29-1 and TRBJ2-5; no reliable D call. Trimming took off 1 base at V and 7 bases at J, with 13 bases between the two ends. There are 13 residues in the CDR3. CDR1 and CDR2 from the germline V gene are SQVTM and ANQGSEA. The CDR3 protein is CSVEGQVSVTQYF. CDR3 bases: TGCAGCGTTGAAGGGCAGGTCTCCGTGACCCAGTACTTC.

This chain joins TRBV5-1 and TRBJ2-5, with D maybe TRBD2 (7 bases). Between the trimmed V and J ends, which lost 0 bases and 3 bases, there was a span of 12 bases. The CDR3 has 15 amino acids. Looked up from germline, CDR1 is SGHRS and CDR2 is YFSETQ. The DNA of the CDR3 is TGCGCCAGCAGCTTGGCCCTAGGGGGGGAAGAGACCCAGTACTTC. This translates into CASSLALGGEETQYF.

This clone was observed once. The J gene is TRBJ1-4, the V gene TRBV7-8; 7 bases are a match to TRBD1. The V segment lost 3 bases and the J segment 8 bases; nucleotides outside the gene matches: 9. Per germline, CDR1 SGHVS and CDR2 FQNEAQ. The CDR3 contains 15 residues. CDR3 nucleotides: TGTGCCAGCAGCTTCCTGACAGGGACGGACGAAAAACTGTTTTTT. It codes for CASSFLTGTDEKLFF.

This chain uses TRBV5-6 with TRBJ2-7; possible D gene TRBD1, 6 bases. The CDR3 sequence is 14 residues long. Per germline, CDR1 SGHDT and CDR2 YYEEEE. Trimming removed 2 bases from V and 4 bases from J, with 13 bases in between. This CDR3 reads CASSFSGEGYEQYF. The CDR3 DNA sequence: TGTGCCAGCAGCTTCTCAGGGGAAGGGTACGAGCAGTACTTC.

In DNA, the CDR3 is TGTGCCAGCAGCCGCCGGGACAGCCAGTACTTC. Protein sequence: CASSRRDSQYF. The chain joins TRBV3-1 (or the pseudogene TRBV3-2) to TRBJ2-5; the match to TRBD1 covers 7 bases. Per germline, CDR1 LGHDT and CDR2 YNNKEL (reference sequence). The CDR3 covers 11 residues. The junction had 3 bases not matched to a gene; V was cut back by 4 bases and J by 10 bases.

This chain connects TRBV30 to TRBJ2-7; D is uncertain. Trimming shortened V by 0 bases and J by 0 bases, and 9 bases separated the two germline ends. CDR3 size: 14 residues. CDR1 GTSNPN and CDR2 SVGIG come from the germline V gene (reference sequence). The CDR3 coding sequence is TGTGCCTGGAGTGTACCAGTCAGCTCCTACGAGCAGTACTTC. Translation: CAWSVPVSSYEQYF.

The chain employs TRBV28 and TRBJ1-6; no definite D call. The germline V gene has CDR1 MDHEN and CDR2 SYDVKM. Trimming stripped 5 bases from V and 11 bases from J, with 10 bases between. This CDR3 spans 12 amino acids. The CDR3 spells CASSKAEAPLHF. The CDR3 DNA is TGTGCCAGCAGTAAAGCAGAGGCACCCCTCCACTTT.

The chain has TRBV11-2 and TRBJ2-3; D possibly corresponds to TRBD2 (5 bases). In germline, CDR1 is SGHAT, CDR2 FQNNGV. Trimming cost V 0 bases and J 8 bases, with 6 bases left between them. The CDR3 is 12 amino acids. The CDR3 DNA follows: TGTGCCAGCAGCTTAGATCGGGGTACGCAGTATTTT. Its protein is CASSLDRGTQYF.